Below, one TCR beta chain is given with its context. The CDR3 contains 15 residues. V was clipped by 5 bases and J by 2 bases, with 13 bases between them. TCRdb reprocessed the RT-PCR reads via MiXCR and lists one record per CDR3 protein. Here the sample spans 95,000 to 120,000 distinct CDR3 sequences, roughly 35% being singletons. This sample is part of a study of patients and donors after allogeneic stem cell transplantation. The V gene is TRBV12-3 or TRBV12-4, the J gene TRBJ2-1, with D perhaps TRBD2 (6 bases). The specimen was blood, either unsorted or a sorted T cell fraction (not recorded which). This clonotype originated in a human donor who was either an allogeneic HSCT recipient or a stem cell or donor lymphocyte infusion donor (not recorded which). It is not recorded whose cells these are; they may come from a transplant donor. The CDR3 sequence: CASSPSGGTYNEQFF. CDR3 in DNA: TGTGCCAGCAGTCCCTCGGGCGGGACCTACAATGAGCAGTTCTTC.